The clone carrying this T cell receptor beta chain has just a few counts. What it binds is unknown. There are 14 residues in the CDR3. Germline CDR1 is SEHNR and CDR2 is FQNEAQ (reference sequence). The V end lost 1 base, the J end lost 1 base, and 8 bases lay between the germline ends. These data originate in a study of T cells in Graves' hyperthyroidism and ophthalmopathy. TCR beta CDR3 regions were amplified from RNA. First-round RT-PCR targeting the TCR CDR3 was performed with the HTBI primer set. TCRdb analysed the multiplex PCR reads with MiXCR anew, one entry per CDR3 protein. This sample has roughly 580,000 distinct CDR3 sequences, with 46% found just once. General study results and limits: Separating ophthalmopathy from stable hyperthyroidism was achieved by a 13 V-J model.

Sequencing was done on a sample of peripheral blood or thyroid tissue (not recorded which). The receptor comes from a woman in her late teens or twenties with Graves' hyperthyroidism. The gene calls are TRBV7-9 and TRBJ2-7, with unresolved D. This chain's CDR3 is CASSLEIRSYEQYF. The CDR3 nucleotides are TGTGCCAGCAGCTTAGAAATACGTTCCTACGAGCAGTACTTC.